Described below is a single TCR beta chain sequence and its context. Its cognate antigen is unknown. The entry originates in a study of tumor-infiltrating lymphocytes in localized non-small cell lung cancer. In the study overall: From each patient, both tumor and uninvolved lung, non-adjacent to tumor, were sampled.

Assay used: immunoSEQ multiplex PCR; TCRdb lists only in-frame clones, some missing. Of 11,000 to 15,000 clones listed, about two thirds are singletons. Broader study findings: T-cell fraction did not differ between immunotypes IM1 and IM2. Each assay used a separate piece of the same tissue.

Sequenced sample: uninvolved lung tissue not adjacent to the tumor. The TCR comes from a human donor with non-small cell lung cancer.

The CDR3 DNA reads as TGTGCCTGGAGTGCCCTTCCGGGATCTCTGTATTCACCCCTCCACTTT. Protein sequence: CAWSALPGSLYSPLHF. The chain recombines TRBV30 with TRBJ1-6; D is ambiguous. Germline CDR1 is GTSNPN and CDR2 is SVGIG (reference sequence). The CDR3 contains 16 residues. V was cut by 1 base and J by 8 bases, with 18 bases left in between.